These T cell receptor beta chains were read from a single sample in a study of metastatic and nonmetastatic thyroid tumors. TCRdb re-processed the PCR reads through MiXCR. This table holds 7,000 to 8,500 clones, over 20% found once. Sequencing input: tumor tissue. The receptors were sampled from a female donor with papillary thyroid cancer or a benign thyroid nodule (not recorded which). Some clones in this sample may be carry-over from other donors' samples. CDR3s include the opening cysteine and the closing phenylalanine or tryptophan. Fields, in order: D gene, clone size, J gene, V gene, CDR3 protein, CDR3 DNA. A D gene is named only where the DNA matches it firmly. The size of a clone is reported for some rows only, either as once, few or many, or as a class for expanded clones.

>TRBD1|few|TRBJ1-2|TRBV24-1
CATSQGGYGYTF
TGTGCCACCAGTCAGGGGGGCTATGGCTACACCTTC
>.|medium-sized|TRBJ2-7|TRBV10-2
CASSLNDYEQYF
TGCGCCAGCAGTCTCAATGACTACGAGCAGTACTTC
>.|many|TRBJ2-6|TRBV4-2
CASSLPGVLAGANVLTF
TGTGCCAGCAGCCTCCCCGGAGTTTTGGCTGGGGCCAACGTCCTGACTTTC
>.|.|TRBJ1-1|TRBV6-2/TRBV6-3
CASSYRGFSEAFF
TGTGCCAGCAGTTACCGAGGGTTTTCTGAAGCTTTCTTT
>TRBD2|medium-sized|TRBJ2-1|TRBV20-1
CSARDRTSGRGYNEQFF
TGCAGTGCTAGAGATCGGACTAGCGGGAGGGGCTACAATGAGCAGTTCTTC
>TRBD1|medium-sized|TRBJ1-2|TRBV28
CASSDSLRGQGYGYTF
TGTGCCAGCAGTGACTCCTTGAGGGGACAGGGGTACGGCTACACCTTC
>TRBD2|many|TRBJ2-5|TRBV11-3
CASSSGLAVQETQYF
TGTGCCAGCAGCTCAGGACTAGCGGTACAAGAGACCCAGTACTTC
>.|.|TRBJ2-1|TRBV2
CASIILIGEQFF
TGTGCCAGCATTATCCTTATCGGCGAGCAGTTCTTC
>.|.|TRBJ2-1|TRBV19
CASSPGLGYEQFF
TGTGCCAGTAGTCCCGGTCTAGGGTATGAGCAATTCTTC
>.|few|TRBJ2-1|TRBV12-3/TRBV12-4
CASSSRIAEQFF
TGTGCCAGCAGTTCTAGGATTGCCGAGCAGTTCTTC
>.|medium-sized|TRBJ2-1|TRBV10-1
CASSYKRLPHRNYYNEQFF
TGCGCCAGCAGTTATAAGCGACTGCCTCATCGTAATTACTACAATGAGCAGTTCTTC
>TRBD1|medium-sized|TRBJ2-2|TRBV6-1
CASSSTGDGELFF
TGTGCCAGCAGTTCTACAGGGGACGGGGAGCTGTTTTTT
>.|few|TRBJ1-4|TRBV12-3/TRBV12-4
CASSNLKGQRNEKLFF
TGTGCCAGCAGTAACCTCAAAGGACAGCGTAATGAAAAACTGTTTTTT
>TRBD1|few|TRBJ1-1|TRBV6-2/TRBV6-3
CASSLIDRGGLPTEAYF
TGTGCCAGCAGTTTAATAGACAGGGGGGGCCTCCCTACTGAAGCTTACTTT
>.|few|TRBJ2-1|TRBV7-8
CASSPGNEQFF
TGTGCCAGCAGCCCAGGCAATGAGCAGTTCTTC
>.|few|TRBJ2-7|TRBV12-3/TRBV12-4
CASSFGPRYYEQYF
TGTGCCAGCAGTTTTGGTCCCAGGTACTACGAGCAGTACTTC
>.|.|TRBJ1-4|TRBV27
CASSLGETPNEKLFF
TGTGCCAGCAGTTTAGGAGAGACGCCTAATGAAAAACTGTTTTTT
>TRBD1|.|TRBJ2-7|TRBV6-2/TRBV6-3
CASSYPTGGTYEQYF
TGTGCCAGCAGTTACCCAACAGGGGGCACCTACGAGCAGTACTTC
>TRBD2|.|TRBJ2-7|TRBV30
CAWGLAGSYDQYF
TGTGCCTGGGGGCTAGCGGGATCCTACGATCAGTACTTC
>.|medium-sized|TRBJ2-7|TRBV6-1
CASSDRGSFREQYF
TGTGCCAGCAGTGATCGTGGATCCTTTAGGGAGCAGTACTTC
>.|.|TRBJ2-7|TRBV5-6
CASSSMDYEQYF
TGTGCCAGCAGCTCGATGGACTACGAGCAGTACTTC
>TRBD2|many|TRBJ2-1|TRBV5-6
CASSPGGGVSYNEQFF
TGTGCCAGCAGCCCCGGGGGAGGGGTCTCCTACAATGAGCAGTTCTTC
>.|many|TRBJ1-2|TRBV19
CASSITAGANYGYTF
TGTGCCAGTAGTATAACGGCAGGGGCTAACTATGGCTACACCTTC
>.|many|TRBJ1-4|TRBV18
CASSPPTAGPYEKLFF
TGTGCCAGCTCACCACCCACCGCAGGGCCCTATGAAAAACTGTTTTTT
>.|medium-sized|TRBJ1-6|TRBV6-1
CAAGTFRDSPLHF
TGTGCCGCAGGGACCTTTAGGGATTCACCCCTCCACTTT
>TRBD1|.|TRBJ2-7|TRBV11-1
CASSFGTGLQEQYF
TGTGCCAGCAGCTTCGGGACAGGGTTACAAGAGCAGTACTTC
>.|many|TRBJ2-5|TRBV9
CASSSGRRGTLETQYF
TGTGCCAGCAGCTCTGGCAGGCGAGGGACCCTCGAGACCCAGTACTTC
>.|medium-sized|TRBJ2-2|TRBV2
CASSETENTGELFF
TGTGCCAGCAGTGAGACGGAGAACACCGGGGAGCTGTTTTTT
>.|medium-sized|TRBJ1-2|TRBV12-3/TRBV12-4
CASSPRPFYGYTF
TGTGCCAGCAGTCCTCGTCCCTTCTATGGCTACACCTTC
>TRBD2|few|TRBJ2-7|TRBV2
CASSRGGHEQYF
TGTGCCAGCAGTCGGGGGGGCCACGAGCAGTACTTC
>.|medium-sized|TRBJ2-1|TRBV24-1
CATSDSLTAYNEQFF
TGTGCCACCAGTGATTCGTTGACAGCTTACAATGAGCAGTTCTTC
>.|many|TRBJ1-2|TRBV4-2
CASSQDPAGTYGYTF
TGTGCCAGCAGCCAAGATCCGGCAGGGACCTATGGCTACACCTTC